Below are 14 T cell receptor beta chains sequenced from a single sample in a study of blood T cells in healthy people across ages. Combining a sample-barcoded 5' primer with a J-beta primer mix, a second PCR ran for roughly 7 to 12 cycles. TCRdb re-called the 5' RACE reads with MiXCR, one entry per CDR3 protein. The data contain approximately 790,000 distinct CDR3 sequences, under 80% of them singletons. Sequencing was performed on blood. The source of these receptors is a man younger than 45 in good health.

This rearrangement joins TRBV12-3 or TRBV12-4 to TRBJ2-2; D is perhaps TRBD1 (6 bases). CDR3 length: 14 residues. Deletions cut 6 bases from V and 1 base from J, with 9 bases between. CDR3: CASRRDKNTGELFF. CDR3 in DNA: TGTGCCAGCAGACGGGACAAGAACACCGGGGAGCTGTTTTTT.

The CDR3 reads CSARRGTANIQYF. The DNA for the CDR3 is TGCAGTGCTAGACGGGGGACAGCAAACATTCAGTACTTC. V and J are TRBV20-1 and TRBJ2-4; D is perhaps TRBD1 (7 bases). V lost 2 bases, J lost 6 bases, and 11 bases lay in between. This CDR3 contains 13 residues. CDR1 DFQATT and CDR2 SNEGSKA come from the germline V gene (reference sequence).

The gene calls are TRBV9 and TRBJ1-1; TRBD1 matches at 10 bases. The V gene's germline CDR1 is SGDLS and CDR2 YYNGEE. The trim removed 3 bases at V and 3 bases at J, leaving 11 bases unmatched. The CDR3 spans 17 residues. Here the CDR3 DNA reads TGTGCCAGCAGCGGGAGAAAGACAGGGGGCTCTGACACTGAAGCTTTCTTT. Translation: CASSGRKTGGSDTEAFF.

As regards this clonotype: One base away lies a much larger clone, so this may be a sequencing read error. The rearrangement joins TRBV29-1 to TRBJ2-7; the match to TRBD2 covers 7 bases. J was trimmed by 2 bases and V by 7 bases; bases with no gene match: 8. CDR1 SQVTM and CDR2 ANQGSEA come from the germline V gene. The CDR3 contains 13 residues. The CDR3 nucleotides are TGCAGCGCCGCGGAAGCGGGGACCTACGAGCAGTACTTC. Amino acid sequence: CSAAEAGTYEQYF.

This clonotype was seen only a few times. The chain uses TRBV7-9 and TRBJ1-6, with D unclear. The CDR3 is made up of 13 amino acids. V was shortened by 5 bases and J by 4 bases, with 6 bases between the two germline ends. Germline V gene lookup returns CDR1 SEHNR and CDR2 FQNEAQ (reference sequence). CDR3 DNA: TGTGCCAGCAGCCCTGGGTATAATTCACCCCTCCACTTT. It translates to CASSPGYNSPLHF.

J is TRBJ1-1 and V is TRBV6-6; TRBD1 aligns across 7 bases. CDR3 length equals 14 residues. The V gene end was trimmed by 2 bases and the J gene end by 3 bases; junction bases not matched to a gene: 3. The V gene's germline CDR1 is MNHNY and CDR2 SVGAGI (reference sequence). The CDR3 here is CASSYNDRDTEAFF. The DNA for the CDR3 is TGTGCCAGCAGTTACAATGACAGGGACACTGAAGCTTTCTTT.

The chain carries TRBV9 and TRBJ2-1; TRBD2 agrees at 14 bases. The CDR3 consists of 17 residues. Germline V lookup: CDR1 SGDLS, CDR2 YYNGEE. The V gene end was trimmed by 4 bases and the J gene end by 5 bases; junction bases not matched to a gene: 8. CDR3 sequence (DNA): TGTGCCAGCAGCTTAAGACTAGCGGGGGGGCCCCACAATGAGCAGTTCTTC. Its protein product is CASSLRLAGGPHNEQFF.

For this clonotype: Its ends do not fully match the called genes, so a read error is possible. The chain links TRBV7-2 to TRBJ1-1; possible D gene TRBD1, 6 bases. CDR1 is SGHTA, CDR2 FQGNSA, per germline. The CDR3 has 15 residues. The DNA for the CDR3 is TGTGCCAGCAGCTTAGGAGACAGGAGGAACACTGGAGCTTTCTTT. It is translated as CASSLGDRRNTGAFF.

The DNA of the CDR3 is TGTGCCAGCAGCAGGCCGGGGATTTTTGGGGAGACCCAGTACTTC. Protein product: CASSRPGIFGETQYF. The chain uses TRBV7-2 and TRBJ2-5; D is possibly TRBD2 (5 bases). CDR1 and CDR2 (germline): SGHTA, FQGNSA. This CDR3 is built from 15 residues. Trimming cost V 5 bases and J 5 bases, with 18 bases left between them.

V is TRBV6-5 and J is TRBJ1-5; TRBD1 agrees at 10 bases. The CDR3 runs 14 residues. Looked up from germline, CDR1 is MNHEY and CDR2 is SVGAGI. Trimming took 5 bases from V and 9 from J; bases not matched to a gene: 7. For the CDR3, the DNA is TGTGCCAGCAGTGCCGGGACAGGGGCCCGGCCCCAGCATTTT. Protein sequence: CASSAGTGARPQHF.

This chain joins TRBV9 and TRBJ2-5; possible D gene TRBD1, 6 bases. CDR1 and CDR2 (germline): SGDLS, YYNGEE. Trimming cost V 2 bases and J 2 bases, with 16 bases left between them. The CDR3 is made up of 16 amino acids. This CDR3 is CASSVGAGGQQETQYF. The CDR3 DNA follows: TGTGCCAGCAGCGTGGGGGCCGGTGGTCAACAAGAGACCCAGTACTTC.

J is TRBJ2-1 and V is TRBV4-2; 8 bases fit TRBD2. Germline CDR1 LGHNA, CDR2 YNFKEQ. The CDR3 totals 17 residues. After removal of 0 bases from V and 8 bases from J, the junction contained 12 bases not matched to a gene. The CDR3 bases are TGTGCCAGCAGCCAAGAACTGGGCGGGGGGCCACGCGATGAGCAGTTCTTC. Translated: CASSQELGGGPRDEQFF.

The chain is built from TRBV3-1 and TRBJ1-1, with D hard to call. The CDR3 has 15 amino acids. With 4 bases removed from V and 6 bases from J, the gap between germline ends came to 18 bases. CDR1 and CDR2 (germline): LGHDT, YNNKEL (reference sequence). DNA of the CDR3: TGTGCCAGCAGCCCACGCGGTGAGGTCCGGGCTGAAGCTTTCTTT. Protein: CASSPRGEVRAEAFF.

This clonotype was picked up one time. This chain connects TRBV5-1 to TRBJ2-7; maybe TRBD1 (6 bases). V lost 4 bases and J 3 bases, leaving 17 bases between the germline ends. Germline-derived CDR1 and CDR2 are SGHRS and YFSETQ. The CDR3 is made up of 15 amino acids. The CDR3 loop reads CASSKGDRSNYEQYF. DNA for the CDR3: TGCGCCAGCAGCAAAGGAGACAGGAGTAACTACGAGCAGTACTTC.